The rows below give T cell receptor beta chains drawn from one sample of a study. Using its own MiXCR run on the 5' RACE reads, TCRdb lists one record per CDR3 protein. The sample yields 8,500 to 9,500 distinct CDR3 sequences, 60% seen once. The specimen sequenced was tumor-infiltrating memory CD4+ T cells sorted from the breast tumor. These receptors all stem from a female donor with breast cancer. CDR3s include the opening cysteine and the closing phenylalanine or tryptophan. D genes are given only for firm matches. Not all rows give a size; the values are once, few, many and, for expanded clones, a class.

j_call d_call v_call clone_size cdr3_aa cdr3_nt
TRBJ2-7 - TRBV20-1 - CSARGVNSGTYEQYF TGCAGTGCTAGAGGGGTAAATAGCGGAACCTACGAGCAGTACTTC
TRBJ2-3 - TRBV9 - CASSPDHLRGNTQYF TGTGCCAGCAGCCCGGACCACCTTAGAGGGAATACGCAGTATTTT
TRBJ1-1 - TRBV20-1 - CSARAGQMNTEAFF TGCAGTGCTAGAGCAGGGCAGATGAACACTGAAGCTTTCTTT
TRBJ1-4 - TRBV5-6 - CASSLAGRTNEKLFF TGCGCCAGCAGCTTGGCTGGTCGGACTAATGAAAAACTGTTTTTT
TRBJ2-5 - TRBV9 - CASSAGVGHETQYF TGTGCCAGCAGCGCAGGGGTAGGGCATGAGACCCAGTACTTC
TRBJ2-3 - TRBV12-3/TRBV12-4 once CASSTEMADTDTQYF TGTGCCAGCAGCACCGAAATGGCTGACACAGATACGCAGTATTTT
TRBJ1-1 TRBD1 TRBV10-3 - CAISDPGGDTEAFF TGTGCCATCAGTGATCCAGGGGGCGACACTGAAGCTTTCTTT
TRBJ2-5 - TRBV11-2 - CASSRVGDQGTQYF TGTGCCAGCAGCCGGGTGGGGGATCAAGGGACCCAGTACTTC
TRBJ1-1 - TRBV6-2/TRBV6-3 - CASCEADTEAFF TGTGCCAGCTGTGAGGCAGACACTGAAGCTTTCTTT
TRBJ2-1 - TRBV29-1 - CSVGTDAGDEQFF TGCAGCGTTGGGACAGATGCCGGGGATGAGCAGTTCTTC
TRBJ1-4 TRBD1 TRBV6-6 - CASSYQGESTNEKLFF TGTGCCAGCAGTTACCAGGGGGAATCAACTAATGAAAAACTGTTTTTT
TRBJ1-1 - TRBV5-1 few CASSPDGNTEAFF TGCGCCAGCAGCCCCGACGGGAACACTGAAGCTTTCTTT
TRBJ2-5 - TRBV29-1 - CGVVGGRGQETQYF TGCGGCGTTGTGGGGGGGCGGGGGCAAGAGACCCAGTACTTC
TRBJ2-3 TRBD2 TRBV7-2 few CASSPLAGATDTQYF TGTGCCAGCAGCCCACTAGCGGGAGCCACAGATACGCAGTATTTT
TRBJ1-6 TRBD1 TRBV20-1 large CSLTGGVLPLHF TGCAGTTTGACAGGGGGCGTACTACCCCTCCACTTT
TRBJ2-5 - TRBV12-3/TRBV12-4 once CASSRDNQETQYF TGTGCCAGCAGTCGGGACAATCAAGAGACCCAGTACTTC
TRBJ2-5 - TRBV12-3/TRBV12-4 large CASSLPHSQETQYF TGTGCCAGCAGTTTACCCCACAGCCAAGAGACCCAGTACTTC
TRBJ2-3 TRBD1 TRBV15 few CATSRGDRASTDTQYF TGTGCCACCAGCAGGGGGGACAGGGCGAGCACAGATACGCAGTATTTT
TRBJ2-5 - TRBV20-1 few CSARGGGASEETQYF TGCAGTGCTAGAGGGGGTGGGGCGAGCGAAGAGACCCAGTACTTC
TRBJ2-2 TRBD2 TRBV7-6 - CASARGGSTGELFF TGTGCCAGCGCCCGGGGGGGCAGCACCGGGGAGCTGTTTTTT
TRBJ1-5 TRBD1 TRBV5-5 - CASSRTGDSNQPQHF TGTGCCAGCAGCAGGACAGGGGACAGCAATCAGCCCCAGCATTTT
TRBJ2-3 - TRBV7-2 few CASSLALLSTDTQYF TGTGCCAGCAGCTTAGCGCTCCTGAGCACAGATACGCAGTATTTT
TRBJ2-3 - TRBV7-6 - CASSLGAGPSTDTQYF TGTGCCAGCAGCTTAGGAGCGGGTCCTAGCACAGATACGCAGTATTTT
TRBJ1-1 TRBD1 TRBV20-1 - CSATRGLMNTEAFF TGCAGTGCTACCAGGGGGCTCATGAACACTGAAGCTTTCTTT
TRBJ1-4 TRBD1 TRBV5-1 few CASSQTGAGEKLFF TGCGCCAGCAGCCAGACAGGGGCGGGCGAAAAACTGTTTTTT
TRBJ2-1 TRBD2 TRBV4-3 few CASSQGTSGRGEQFF TGCGCCAGCAGCCAGGGGACTAGCGGCCGTGGGGAGCAGTTCTTC
TRBJ2-5 TRBD1 TRBV4-3 - CASSPAPTGKETQYF TGCGCCAGCAGCCCAGCCCCGACAGGGAAAGAGACCCAGTACTTC
TRBJ2-7 TRBD2 TRBV6-1 few CASSERSGGDGEQYF TGTGCCAGCAGTGAAAGGAGTGGGGGGGATGGCGAGCAGTACTTC
TRBJ2-7 TRBD1 TRBV5-5 few CASSIRGQGSLYEQYF TGTGCCAGCAGCATTAGGGGACAGGGGTCCCTCTACGAGCAGTACTTC
TRBJ2-1 TRBD2 TRBV7-3 - CASSLRGSRLAGDNEQFF TGTGCCAGCAGCTTAAGGGGCAGTAGACTAGCGGGAGATAATGAGCAGTTCTTC
TRBJ1-6 - TRBV28 few CASRQNNSPLHF TGTGCCAGCCGACAGAATAATTCACCCCTCCACTTT
TRBJ2-7 - TRBV18 - CASSPFAGAVSSVAYEQYF TGTGCCAGCTCACCATTCGCAGGGGCCGTGTCCTCCGTGGCCTACGAGCAGTACTTC
TRBJ2-2 - TRBV5-1 few CASRLTGELFF TGCGCCAGCAGGCTAACAGGGGAGCTGTTTTTT
TRBJ2-1 - TRBV5-1 - CASSYSYNEQFF TGCGCCAGCTCCTACTCCTACAATGAGCAGTTCTTC
TRBJ2-3 - TRBV27 - CASSLGPGVTQYF TGTGCCAGCAGTTTGGGTCCCGGGGTTACGCAGTATTTT
TRBJ1-4 TRBD1 TRBV12-3/TRBV12-4 - CASLRQGAEKLFF TGTGCCAGCCTCAGACAGGGGGCGGAAAAACTGTTTTTT
TRBJ1-2 TRBD1 TRBV4-2 few CASSQVGDRGAGYTF TGTGCCAGCAGCCAAGTGGGGGACAGGGGCGCGGGCTACACCTTC
TRBJ1-1 - TRBV28 - CASSLVGLTTEAFF TGTGCCAGTAGTTTGGTAGGATTGACCACTGAAGCTTTCTTT
TRBJ1-5 - TRBV2 - CASSLTGWNNQPQHF TGTGCCAGCAGCCTAACAGGGTGGAACAATCAGCCCCAGCATTTT
TRBJ1-1 - TRBV5-1 - CTSSLVRGAEAFF TGCACCAGCAGCTTGGTGAGGGGGGCTGAAGCTTTCTTT
TRBJ1-1 TRBD1 TRBV7-2 - CASSFGRGLNTEAFF TGTGCCAGCAGCTTCGGCAGGGGGCTGAACACTGAAGCTTTCTTT
TRBJ2-1 - TRBV7-2 once CASSLDGGDEQFF TGTGCCAGCAGCTTAGACGGCGGGGATGAGCAGTTCTTC
TRBJ2-4 - TRBV29-1 once CSVEEGSPGDIQYF TGCAGCGTTGAAGAGGGGAGTCCCGGGGACATTCAGTACTTC
TRBJ2-7 - TRBV18 - CASSQGTYYEQYF TGTGCCAGCTCACAGGGGACATACTACGAGCAGTACTTC
TRBJ2-6 - TRBV5-1 - CASSPGASGADVLTF TGCGCCAGCAGCCCAGGGGCCTCTGGGGCCGACGTCCTGACTTTC
TRBJ2-1 - TRBV29-1 - CSVVGPSNEQFF TGCAGCGTTGTGGGACCCTCAAACGAGCAGTTCTTC
TRBJ2-2 - TRBV7-3 once CASSPQGWDTGELFF TGTGCCAGCAGCCCCCAGGGGTGGGACACCGGGGAGCTGTTTTTT